Shown below are 5 T cell receptor beta chains from a single sample sequenced in a study of shared clonotypes between healthy human individuals (dated by TCRdb to the early 2020s). Receptors were amplified or captured by the immunoSEQ multiplex PCR assay. TCRdb mirrors the immuneACCESS table, restricted to in-frame sequences. Some clones are absent from its copies; in checked studies, under half trace to an unresolved V gene, and the reason for the others is unknown. This sample gives 2.3 million or so clones in total; roughly 93% of them show up just once. The ten largest clonotypes hold 0.39% of the sample. Sequenced material: naive CD4+ T cells from PBMCs. The cell subset or site label here, explained by the study, means: CD45RA+ positively selected. The origin of the receptors is a young man in good health. Some clones in this sample may be carry-over from other donors' samples.

V is TRBV18 and J is TRBJ2-7; TRBD2 matches 8 bases. The CDR3 length is 17 residues. V shed 6 bases, J shed 1 base, and the junction held 14 bases outside the gene matches. Germline CDR1 and CDR2: KGHSH and LQKENI. CDR3 nucleotide sequence: TGTGCCAGCTCCCCCATCTCCAGCGGGAGAACGTCCTACGAGCAGTACTTC. Translating it yields CASSPISSGRTSYEQYF.

The V and J genes are TRBV28 and TRBJ1-2; D perhaps matches TRBD1 (6 bases). Trimming pared 3 bases from V and 7 bases from J, leaving 9 bases between. The CDR3 sequence is 12 residues long. Per germline, CDR1 MDHEN and CDR2 SYDVKM. The CDR3 sequence is CASSLNRAGYTF. CDR3 sequence (DNA): TGTGCCAGCAGTTTGAACAGGGCTGGCTACACCTTC.

The chain couples TRBV28 to TRBJ2-1, with D tentatively TRBD2 (5 bases). Trimming shortened V by 4 bases and J by 1 base, and 14 bases separated the two germline ends. CDR3 length: 16 amino acids. Per the germline V gene, CDR1 is MDHEN and CDR2 is SYDVKM. CDR3 residues: CASSSPSGKSYNEQFF. In DNA, the CDR3 is TGTGCCAGCAGTTCCCCGAGCGGCAAATCCTACAATGAGCAGTTCTTC.

J is TRBJ1-4 and V is TRBV9; a weak D match, TRBD1 (5 bases). Trimming removed 5 bases at V and 4 bases at J, with 12 bases between. The CDR3 loop spans 14 amino acids. CDR1 and CDR2 from the germline V gene are SGDLS and YYNGEE. In DNA, the CDR3 is TGTGCCAGCAGTCCGGGACCTTATAATGAAAAACTGTTTTTT. It yields the protein CASSPGPYNEKLFF.

The chain links TRBV18 to TRBJ1-1; no definite D call. Trimming shortened V by 5 bases and J by 3 bases, and 4 bases separated the two germline ends. The CDR3 extends over 11 amino acids. From germline, CDR1 is KGHSH and CDR2 LQKENI. The CDR3 nucleotides are TGTGCCAGCTCAGAGTACACTGAAGCTTTCTTT. Translation: CASSEYTEAFF.